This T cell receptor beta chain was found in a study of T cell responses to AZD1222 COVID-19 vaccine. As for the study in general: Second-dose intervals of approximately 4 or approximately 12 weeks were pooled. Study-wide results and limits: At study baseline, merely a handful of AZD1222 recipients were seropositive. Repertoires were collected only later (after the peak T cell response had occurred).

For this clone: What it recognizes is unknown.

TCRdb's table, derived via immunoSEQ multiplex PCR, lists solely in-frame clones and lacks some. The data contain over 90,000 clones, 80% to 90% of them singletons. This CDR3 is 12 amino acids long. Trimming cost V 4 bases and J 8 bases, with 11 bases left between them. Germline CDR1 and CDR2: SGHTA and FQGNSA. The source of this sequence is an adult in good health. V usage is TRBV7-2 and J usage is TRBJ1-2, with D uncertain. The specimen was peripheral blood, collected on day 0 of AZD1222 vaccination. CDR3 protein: CASSSGPGGYTF. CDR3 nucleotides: TGTGCCAGCAGCTCAGGACCAGGCGGCTACACCTTC.